This TCR beta chain was found in a study of cytomegalovirus exposure and HLA in healthy donors (dated by TCRdb to between 2016 and 2019). Looking at the study overall: In an earlier analysis of approximately 640 of the donors, approximately 260 Gb of sequence data and approximately 120 million unique TCR beta sequences from about 179 million T cells were reported. A later genetic analysis used genome-wide SNP genotypes for about three fifths of the 666 donors, treating that subset as a discovery cohort. Because of strong linkage in the cohort, roughly five DR-DQ haplotypes were treated as single units for association and clustering. HLA typing covered class I and class II loci at four-digit resolution. The genetic ancestry cluster associated with self-reported Caucasian donors included about 81% of the 398 genotyped donors. Alongside the repertoire data, information on donor age, sex, ethnicity and CMV serostatus was compiled. Around 300 gigabases of sequencing data and approximately 93 million unique TCR sequences were included in an early release covering 550 to 800 HLA-typed donors. A later analysis re-analyzed previously published TCR beta repertoires from approximately 670 donors and added high-resolution HLA genotyping to study TCR occurrence patterns. High-throughput TCR immunosequencing, statistical association of individual TCRs with disease status, and machine learning were combined to predict cytomegalovirus infection status. Along with the approximately 700-subject first cohort, a separate validation cohort of over a hundred different subjects was used. The later analysis used no new phenotypic data to find candidate immune exposures, relying instead on TCR beta sequences and their occurrence across donors. Every discovery cohort repertoire had been produced on one sequencing platform. The T cell repertoires of 700 or so subjects were profiled by immunosequencing and related to cytomegalovirus serostatus. The study aimed to test whether signatures of past pathogen exposure could be identified by cataloging public T cell receptors. An earlier analysis of 500 to 650 of the donors applied high-throughput TCR beta sequencing to assess whether each TCR beta V gene segment acted as functional or pseudogenic. Among some 400 genotyped donors of the cohort, an average of roughly 230,000 unique TCR beta nucleotide sequences was sequenced per donor, of which about 20% were non-productive. The number of donors typed differed by locus, with roughly 629-640 for A, B, C, DRB1 and DQB1, around 520 for DQA1, 600 to 610 for DPA1, and over 400 for DPB1.

The cohort was made up of several hundred healthy bone marrow donors. All cohort members were sampled while nominally healthy, although unrecorded immune exposures were likely present. The donor tested CMV seronegative and was one of the 352 seronegative cohort members. A peripheral blood sample was provided by each donor, and peripheral blood mononuclear cells were used for TCR beta sequencing. Genomic DNA extraction from the blood cell samples was performed with the Qiagen DNeasy Blood Extraction Kit. Details on this clone: Its antigen has not been determined.

Receptor amplification or capture employed the immunoSEQ multiplex PCR assay. The multiplex PCR relied on a mix of 60 forward primers for TCR Vbeta segments and 13 reverse primers for TCR Jbeta segments. The CDR3 region of rearranged TCR beta genes was amplified from genomic DNA with a multiplex PCR assay. On the Illumina HiSeq System, the amplified TCR beta libraries were sequenced as 87-base-pair reads. Processing in the source paper ran as follows. Across the 640 or so repertoires, a later analysis counted about 81 million unique TCR beta chains, roughly 11 million of which were shared by at least two donors. To remove PCR and sequencing errors, raw reads were error-corrected and collapsed into unique sequences using a nearest-neighbor algorithm that merged closely related sequences. Alignment of CDR3 sequences to IMGT reference sequences was used to assign V, D and J gene segments. For a sequence to be retained, a match of at least six nucleotides to both a V gene segment and a J gene segment was required. Rearrangements were classified as productive when the CDR3 lacked stop codons and remained in frame with V and J, and all other rearrangements were classified as non-productive. Following IMGT convention, CDR3 was defined as the stretch from the second conserved V-encoded cysteine to the conserved J-encoded phenylalanine. Sequences without an unambiguous match to a single V gene segment were excluded from the earlier analysis of 450 to 650 of the donors. An earlier analysis of just under 600 of the donors called V segments functional above 56.7% productive rearrangements and segregating when the between-donor standard deviation exceeded 5%. A statistical classification framework was built to diagnose cytomegalovirus status from the catalog of TCR beta chain sequences. V and J gene assignment, in a later analysis, came from comparing TCR nucleotide sequences with IMGT/GENE-DB human TR gene sequences. Using the TCRdist pipeline, a later analysis assigned CDR3 sequences along with most-parsimonious VDJ recombination scenarios. A later analysis defined each TCR beta chain by its CDR3 amino acid sequence plus V-gene family, and excluded reads lacking a unique V-gene family. To address suspected cross-contamination and a sequencing artifact, a later analysis removed 592 highly shared, low-generation-probability nucleotide sequences. A later analysis calculated a clonal expansion index for each public chain from normalized within-repertoire ranks of inferred template counts. In a later analysis, generation probabilities were computed with a VDJ recombination model fitted to out-of-frame rearrangements, and the resulting probabilities were checked against IGoR. Hypergeometric tests were used in a later analysis to score TCR-TCR, TCR-HLA and TCR-CMV co-occurrence, with a repertoire-size bias correction applied to the TCR pairs. In a later analysis, false discovery rates were estimated by permuting HLA or CMV assignments 20 times. In a later analysis, co-occurring TCRs were grouped with DBSCAN, and TCRdist sequence similarity was added when clustering was performed within HLA-allele-positive subsets. Co-occurrence clustering excluded repertoires with fewer than 30,000 or more than 120,000 public chains, plus five with anomalous nucleotide sharing. TCRdb's version of the immuneACCESS table is confined to in-frame rearrangements and falls short of the full clone set. An unresolved V gene accounts for under half of the shortfall where checked; the remainder is of unknown origin. That table furnishes V, J and clone size, whereas the DNA furnished D and trimming. The sample table holds 120,000 to 150,000 clones. Jointly, the top ten make up roughly 2% of the sample.

Overall results and qualifications from the work: CMV serostatus was the only immune exposure information available for the cohort. In a later genetic analysis, a missense DCLRE1C variant was associated with V-gene and J-gene trimming of TCR beta chains, and the association was replicated in an independent cohort. The authors suggested that the approach could potentially be generalized to other disease states and immunological phenotypes. A later analysis found that TCR association rates varied across HLA loci, with DRB1 alleles showing the most associated TCRs and HLA-C alleles the fewest. HLA typing was unavailable for some donors at each locus, so association tests used only the typed subset. While some public TCRs were present in many individuals, most TCR sequences turned up only very rarely across donors. This cohort had only TCR beta chains sequenced, and the lack of alpha or paired-chain data limited which features could be detected. In a later genetic analysis, fewer N-insertions in productive TCRs were reported among donors in an Asian-associated ancestry cluster than the roughly 640-donor mean. A later analysis reported that several top co-occurrence clusters appeared linked to parvovirus B19, influenza, CMV and Epstein-Barr virus. At a false discovery rate of 0.05, a later analysis linked about 16,000 TCR beta sequences to specific HLA alleles. A later analysis found that most CMV-associated TCR beta chains appeared HLA-restricted, with HLA associations seemingly driven largely by CMV exposure. In the study, 150 to 200 TCR beta chains were listed as associated with cytomegalovirus. A cluster of highly shared sequence variants was judged likely to represent a technical artifact of the sequencing pipeline. A few of the identified cytomegalovirus-associated TCR beta chains were confirmed in vitro to be specific for cytomegalovirus antigens. Because counts were too low, 15 to 20 rarely observed V segments, including chromosome 9 orphons, were excluded from the earlier analysis of under 650 of the donors. Cytomegalovirus status was reported to be diagnosed by the classifier with high specificity and sensitivity in both the original and validation cohorts. A further reported finding was that TCR beta sequences accurately predicted the HLA-A and HLA-B alleles for most subjects in the first cohort. Strong co-occurrence of HLA alleles, especially DR and DQ, made assigning TCR associations to individual alleles difficult. Correlated functional status among segregating V segments might reflect linkage disequilibrium, but an unknown experimental factor could not be ruled out. Presence/absence analyses assumed roughly uniform sequencing depth across donors, an assumption that may not hold. In an earlier analysis of 450 to 750 of the donors, most TCR beta V segments appeared in productive rearrangements about 90% or about 30% of the time, broadly matching IMGT annotations. Some IMGT-functional V segments, including TRBV6-2 and TRBV6-3, could not be distinguished by the 87-base-pair reads and were therefore excluded. In a later analysis, HLA-associated TCR beta chains showed more clonal expansion and lower generation probabilities than non-associated chains that were equally common.

Based on the germline V gene, the CDR1 and CDR2 sequences are SGHTA and FQGTGA. From its cysteine to its phenylalanine, the CDR3 spans 14 amino acids. The CDR3 DNA has 42 bases and is translated from base 1. V is cut by 2 bases and J by 9 bases, and the space between the germline ends is 14 bases. The receptor's source is a woman under 30 in good health and CMV-seronegative. The V and J segments used are TRBV7-3 and TRBJ2-1; TRBD2 is a weak D gene call, 5 bases matching. Sequenced input: PBMCs. Here the CDR3 is given as CASSLEGLRGEQFF. The nucleotides are TGTGCCAGCAGCTTAGAAGGGTTACGGGGTGAGCAGTTCTTC.